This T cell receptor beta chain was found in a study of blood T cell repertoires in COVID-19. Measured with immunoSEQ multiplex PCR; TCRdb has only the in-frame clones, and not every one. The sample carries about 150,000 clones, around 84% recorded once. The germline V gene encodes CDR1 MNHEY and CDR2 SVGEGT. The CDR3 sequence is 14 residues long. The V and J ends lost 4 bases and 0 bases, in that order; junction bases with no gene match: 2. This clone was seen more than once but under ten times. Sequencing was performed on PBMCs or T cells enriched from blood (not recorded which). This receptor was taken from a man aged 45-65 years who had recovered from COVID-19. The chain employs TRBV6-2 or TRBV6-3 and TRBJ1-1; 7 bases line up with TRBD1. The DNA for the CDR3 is TGTGCCAGCAGTTTTGACAGGGTGAACACTGAAGCTTTCTTT. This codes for CASSFDRVNTEAFF.